The clone carrying this T cell receptor (beta chain) was picked up a small number of times. The V and J ends lost 3 bases and 2 bases respectively, with 14 bases between them. CDR3 length equals 15 residues. Germline CDR1 is ENHRY and CDR2 is SYGVKD. TCRdb processed the PCR reads anew with MiXCR; each CDR3 protein has one entry. Counted here are hundreds of thousands of distinct CDR3 sequences, nearly 20% occurring once; the ten biggest clones make up approximately 0.9%. This sample is part of a study of molecular identifiers for immune sequencing clone quantification. The chain recombines TRBV10-3 with TRBJ2-7; possibly TRBD2 for D (7 bases). Sequences were obtained from naive CD8+ T cells from blood, with Jurkat cell RNA spiked in. Subset described: FACS-sorted CD8+CD4-CCR7+CD45RA+ naive T cells. This TCR was recovered from a human donor in good health. Some libraries in this study had Jurkat cell RNA spiked in. CDR3 loop: CAISDGGGGAYEQYF. In DNA form, the CDR3 reads TGTGCCATCAGTGATGGAGGGGGGGGGGCCTACGAGCAGTACTTC.